These T cell receptor beta chains were read from a single sample in a study of T-cell memory formation after mild COVID-19. TCRdb re-called the 5' RACE reads through MiXCR, storing one row per CDR3 protein. The table includes fewer than 650,000 distinct CDR3 sequences, about 20% detected once. Sample: PBMCs or a T cell subset sorted from them (not recorded which). The receptors stem from an adult woman who had mild COVID-19 (a few samples of this study predate the infection). Cell type and time point are not known. Both conserved end residues are part of each CDR3. A D gene is named only where the DNA matches it firmly. Where a row states a size, it is once, few, many or the class of an expanded clone; other rows omit it.

v_gene: TRBV4-2; j_gene: TRBJ1-1; d_gene: -; abundance: -; CDR3aa: CASSQAGRADTEAFF; CDR3nt: TGTGCCAGCAGCCAAGCCGGTCGGGCGGACACTGAAGCTTTCTTT
v_gene: TRBV7-9; j_gene: TRBJ2-1; d_gene: TRBD2; abundance: many; CDR3aa: CASSSSGGNEQFF; CDR3nt: TGTGCCAGCAGCAGTTCGGGGGGCAATGAGCAGTTCTTC
v_gene: TRBV24-1; j_gene: TRBJ2-1; d_gene: -; abundance: few; CDR3aa: CATSGTDPYNEQFF; CDR3nt: TGTGCCACCAGTGGGACGGACCCCTACAATGAGCAGTTCTTC
v_gene: TRBV5-6; j_gene: TRBJ2-6; d_gene: TRBD2; abundance: -; CDR3aa: CASSPTGLAYSGANVLTF; CDR3nt: TGTGCCAGCAGCCCGACGGGACTAGCCTACTCTGGGGCCAACGTCCTGACTTTC
v_gene: TRBV21-1; j_gene: TRBJ2-5; d_gene: -; abundance: many; CDR3aa: CASSKCTGTGEETQYF; CDR3nt: TGTGCCAGCAGCAAATGCACAGGGACAGGGGAAGAGACCCAGTACTTC
v_gene: TRBV6-1; j_gene: TRBJ1-1; d_gene: -; abundance: few; CDR3aa: CASSERADYEAFF; CDR3nt: TGTGCCAGCAGTGAAAGGGCGGACTATGAAGCTTTCTTT
v_gene: TRBV4-2; j_gene: TRBJ2-3; d_gene: -; abundance: few; CDR3aa: CASSQGGLDTQYF; CDR3nt: TGTGCCAGCAGCCAAGGCGGGCTAGATACGCAGTATTTT
v_gene: TRBV24-1; j_gene: TRBJ2-2; d_gene: -; abundance: -; CDR3aa: CATSDPSGAKQPNTGELFF; CDR3nt: TGTGCCACCAGTGATCCCTCAGGGGCGAAACAACCGAACACCGGGGAGCTGTTTTTT
v_gene: TRBV7-8; j_gene: TRBJ2-7; d_gene: TRBD2; abundance: few; CDR3aa: CASSLAPSGSLYEQYF; CDR3nt: TGTGCCAGCAGCTTAGCGCCAAGCGGGAGCCTTTACGAGCAGTACTTC
v_gene: TRBV27; j_gene: TRBJ1-2; d_gene: -; abundance: few; CDR3aa: CASSFSLRGAEGYTF; CDR3nt: TGTGCCAGCAGTTTTTCCTTGAGGGGGGCTGAGGGCTACACCTTC
v_gene: TRBV5-1; j_gene: TRBJ2-7; d_gene: -; abundance: many; CDR3aa: CASSDLYEQYF; CDR3nt: TGCGCCAGCAGCGACCTCTACGAGCAGTACTTC
v_gene: TRBV12-3/TRBV12-4; j_gene: TRBJ2-5; d_gene: -; abundance: once; CDR3aa: CASSLRAEETQYF; CDR3nt: TGTGCCAGCAGTTTACGGGCAGAAGAGACCCAGTACTTC
v_gene: TRBV6-5; j_gene: TRBJ1-4; d_gene: TRBD1; abundance: few; CDR3aa: CASHGTGSEKLFF; CDR3nt: TGTGCCAGCCACGGGACAGGGAGTGAAAAACTGTTTTTT
v_gene: TRBV5-6; j_gene: TRBJ2-5; d_gene: -; abundance: -; CDR3aa: CASSVRETETQYF; CDR3nt: TGTGCCAGCAGCGTCCGGGAGACGGAGACCCAGTACTTC
v_gene: TRBV24-1; j_gene: TRBJ2-5; d_gene: TRBD1; abundance: -; CDR3aa: CATSDPGQDKQETQYF; CDR3nt: TGTGCCACCAGTGATCCCGGACAGGATAAACAAGAGACCCAGTACTTC
v_gene: TRBV10-3; j_gene: TRBJ2-7; d_gene: -; abundance: many; CDR3aa: CAISESGARVYEQYF; CDR3nt: TGTGCCATCAGTGAGTCAGGGGCCAGGGTCTACGAGCAGTACTTC
v_gene: TRBV6-6; j_gene: TRBJ1-5; d_gene: -; abundance: -; CDR3aa: CASSYQDGRPQPQHF; CDR3nt: TGTGCCAGCAGTTACCAAGACGGACGGCCCCAGCCCCAGCATTTT
v_gene: TRBV23-1; j_gene: TRBJ2-7; d_gene: TRBD2; abundance: -; CDR3aa: CASSRQGEGRRYEQYF; CDR3nt: TGCGCCAGCAGCCGTCAAGGGGAGGGGCGACGATACGAGCAGTACTTC
v_gene: TRBV6-2/TRBV6-3; j_gene: TRBJ1-4; d_gene: TRBD1; abundance: few; CDR3aa: CASSTQQGARGEKLFF; CDR3nt: TGTGCCAGCAGTACCCAACAGGGGGCGCGAGGTGAAAAACTGTTTTTT
v_gene: TRBV2; j_gene: TRBJ2-7; d_gene: TRBD1; abundance: -; CDR3aa: CASSEQGDYYEQYF; CDR3nt: TGTGCCAGCAGTGAACAGGGGGATTACTACGAGCAGTACTTC
v_gene: TRBV5-5; j_gene: TRBJ1-2; d_gene: -; abundance: few; CDR3aa: CASSLTITGYTF; CDR3nt: TGTGCCAGCAGCTTAACTATCACGGGCTACACCTTC
v_gene: TRBV5-1; j_gene: TRBJ2-6; d_gene: -; abundance: -; CDR3aa: CASKRDLSGANVLTF; CDR3nt: TGCGCCAGCAAGAGGGACCTCTCTGGGGCCAACGTCCTGACTTTC
v_gene: TRBV12-3/TRBV12-4; j_gene: TRBJ2-1; d_gene: -; abundance: -; CDR3aa: CASSRSRLNEQFF; CDR3nt: TGTGCCAGCAGCCGGTCTAGGCTCAATGAGCAGTTCTTC
v_gene: TRBV11-1; j_gene: TRBJ2-3; d_gene: TRBD2; abundance: -; CDR3aa: CASSSLGTSGGGNTQYF; CDR3nt: TGTGCCAGCAGCTCACTCGGGACTAGCGGGGGCGGAAATACGCAGTATTTT
v_gene: TRBV5-6; j_gene: TRBJ1-1; d_gene: -; abundance: -; CDR3aa: CASSPDILDTEAFF; CDR3nt: TGTGCCAGCAGCCCCGACATCTTGGACACTGAAGCTTTCTTT
v_gene: TRBV7-9; j_gene: TRBJ2-7; d_gene: -; abundance: few; CDR3aa: CASSAGQPYEQYF; CDR3nt: TGTGCCAGCAGCGCGGGACAGCCCTACGAGCAGTACTTC
v_gene: TRBV19; j_gene: TRBJ2-3; d_gene: TRBD1; abundance: few; CDR3aa: CASSRGQDMGHTQYF; CDR3nt: TGTGCCAGTAGTCGAGGACAGGACATGGGGCATACGCAGTATTTT
v_gene: TRBV6-5; j_gene: TRBJ2-7; d_gene: TRBD2; abundance: -; CDR3aa: CASRVGLAGAPYEQYF; CDR3nt: TGTGCCAGCAGGGTGGGATTAGCGGGAGCCCCCTACGAGCAGTACTTC
v_gene: TRBV6-5; j_gene: TRBJ2-2; d_gene: -; abundance: once; CDR3aa: CASRRWVGANTGELFF; CDR3nt: TGTGCCAGCCGGCGGTGGGTCGGGGCGAACACCGGGGAGCTGTTTTTT
v_gene: TRBV18; j_gene: TRBJ2-7; d_gene: TRBD1; abundance: many; CDR3aa: CASSTGQGYEQYF; CDR3nt: TGTGCCAGCTCAACAGGACAGGGCTACGAGCAGTACTTC
v_gene: TRBV4-3; j_gene: TRBJ1-5; d_gene: -; abundance: few; CDR3aa: CASSQEWSGSNQPQHF; CDR3nt: TGCGCCAGCAGCCAAGAATGGTCGGGTAGCAATCAGCCCCAGCATTTT